This is a list of T cell receptor beta chains from one sample in a study of T cell responses to AZD1222 COVID-19 vaccine. Only in-frame clones appear in the TCRdb table, and some are missing; sequencing was by immunoSEQ multiplex PCR. Of roughly 180,000 clones listed, 80% to 95% are singletons. Sequencing was performed on peripheral blood, taken 28 days after the second AZD1222 dose. These receptors all stem from an adult who received the AZD1222 COVID-19 vaccine. Both conserved end residues are part of each CDR3. A D gene is named only where the DNA matches it firmly. The listing skips clone size in some rows; elsewhere it reads once, few, many or a size class.

cdr3_nt cdr3_aa d_call v_call clone_size j_call
TGTGCCTGGTTCTTACCCGGCTATGGCTACACCTTC CAWFLPGYGYTF . TRBV30 . TRBJ1-2
TGTGCCAGCAGTCCGCCGGGCGGGAGAACATACGAGCAGTACTTC CASSPPGGRTYEQYF TRBD2 TRBV28 . TRBJ2-7
TGTGCCACCGGGGGAGGAGGGGTCACAGCAGATACGCAGTATTTT CATGGGGVTADTQYF . TRBV24-1 . TRBJ2-3
TGTGCCAGCAGCTCAAGGGACAGGATAGGCACTGAAGCTTTCTTT CASSSRDRIGTEAFF TRBD1 TRBV7-9 . TRBJ1-1
TGTGCCAGCAGTCCCAGGTTGACGCAGTATTTT CASSPRLTQYF . TRBV12-3/TRBV12-4 . TRBJ2-3
TGTGCCACCGGACAGGGGGACAATGAAAAACTGTTTTTT CATGQGDNEKLFF TRBD1 TRBV7-8 few TRBJ1-4
TGTGCCAGCAGCGTACGACAGGCTCAGGATACGCAGTATTTT CASSVRQAQDTQYF . TRBV9 . TRBJ2-3
TGTGCCAGCAGTGAAACGAGGAAGCAGTTCTTC CASSETRKQFF . TRBV2 . TRBJ2-1
TGTGCCAGCAGCAAAGGGACTAGCGGGAGTTTCAATGAGCAGTTCTTC CASSKGTSGSFNEQFF TRBD2 TRBV5-4 . TRBJ2-1
TGCGCCAGCAGCTTGGTCAGACCCTTGGCCCTAGCGGGCAGCCGTCCCTACAATGAGCAGTTCTTC CASSLVRPLALAGSRPYNEQFF TRBD2 TRBV5-1 . TRBJ2-1
TGTGCCGGCAGGGGGAGGACGGGTTTGACTGGGTCACCCCTCCACTTT CAGRGRTGLTGSPLHF TRBD1 TRBV6-4 once TRBJ1-6
TGTGCCAGCAGTGGGGTAGCGGCCTACAATGAGCAGTTCTTC CASSGVAAYNEQFF . TRBV27 . TRBJ2-1
TGTGCCAGCAGCCAACGACTGGAGACAGGGAGGCTGTTTTTT CASSQRLETGRLFF TRBD1 TRBV14 . TRBJ1-4
TGTGCCAGCAGTCCAACAGGGGAGACCTACAATGAGCAGTTCTTC CASSPTGETYNEQFF TRBD1 TRBV27 . TRBJ2-1
TGTGCCATCAGTGGGCAGGCGCTCGAAAAACTGTTTTTT CAISGQALEKLFF . TRBV10-3 . TRBJ1-4
TGCGCCAGCAGCCGAGAACGCTTGATGAGGGCGACTGAAGCTTTCTTT CASSRERLMRATEAFF . TRBV4-1 . TRBJ1-1
TGTGCCAGCAGCTCAGGGGGGGCCTTCACCGCCAACAATGAGCAGTTCTTC CASSSGGAFTANNEQFF . TRBV11-2 . TRBJ2-1
TGTGCCAGCAGATCCGTCCAGTCCCTTAACCCGGCTGGAAACACCATATATTTT CASRSVQSLNPAGNTIYF . TRBV25-1 few TRBJ1-3
TGTGCCAGCAGTTACGGACGGGAGAATGAAAAACTGTTTTTT CASSYGRENEKLFF . TRBV6-5 once TRBJ1-4
TGTGCCAGCAGTTTCTGGGGCCTTGATAGCAATCAGCCCCAGCATTTT CASSFWGLDSNQPQHF . TRBV28 . TRBJ1-5
TGTGCCAGCAGCCCCTTACTGACTCCCAGAGGCACAGATACGCAGTATTTT CASSPLLTPRGTDTQYF . TRBV7-2 . TRBJ2-3
TGTGCCACCAGTGATTTTGGTGAAAAACTGTTTTTT CATSDFGEKLFF . TRBV24-1 . TRBJ1-4
TGTGCCATCAGTGGCGTCGGCTATGGCTACACCTTC CAISGVGYGYTF . TRBV10-3 . TRBJ1-2
TGCGCCAGCAGCCCCCTGGGGGATGACTCCTACGAGCAGTACTTC CASSPLGDDSYEQYF . TRBV5-1 . TRBJ2-7
TGCGCCAGCGAGTATCCCACCGGAACGGATACGCAGTATTTT CASEYPTGTDTQYF . TRBV10-2 . TRBJ2-3
TGTGCCAGCAGCCAGGACAATCTGAGTGGCTACACCTTC CASSQDNLSGYTF . TRBV6-6 . TRBJ1-2
TGCGCCAGCAGTCAATCGCCCAGGGGTATCTACGAGCAGTACTTC CASSQSPRGIYEQYF . TRBV23-1 . TRBJ2-7
TGTGCCAGCAGTTACGGGACAGGGACGGAGACCCAGTACTTC CASSYGTGTETQYF TRBD1 TRBV6-5 once TRBJ2-5
TGTGCCAGCAGTATCTCCCCGAACTATGGCTACACCTTC CASSISPNYGYTF . TRBV27 . TRBJ1-2
TGTGCCAGCAGCTTGGAAGGGACACCCATTGGCTACACCTTC CASSLEGTPIGYTF . TRBV7-2 . TRBJ1-2
TGTGCCAGCAGTCCCGGACTAGCGGGAGGGCCGGGCACCGGGGAGCTGTTTTTT CASSPGLAGGPGTGELFF TRBD2 TRBV6-6 . TRBJ2-2
TGTGCCAGCAGTTTGGAGGGGTCAAATCAGCCCCAGCATTTT CASSLEGSNQPQHF . TRBV27 . TRBJ1-5
TGCGCCAGCAGTCAACCTCCCACCGACACCCACCCCTACGAGCAGTACTTC CASSQPPTDTHPYEQYF . TRBV23-1 once TRBJ2-7
TGTGCCAGTTCCATGCAGCAGGGCGGTCAGCCCCAGCATTTT CASSMQQGGQPQHF . TRBV19 . TRBJ1-5
TGTGCCAGCAGCTACGGACAGTCCGGATCCGGGGAGCTGTTTTTT CASSYGQSGSGELFF . TRBV7-2 . TRBJ2-2
TGTGCCAGCAGCTTAGAGATGGGGGCACCGTACCAGCCCCAGCATTTT CASSLEMGAPYQPQHF . TRBV7-2 . TRBJ1-5
TGTGCCAGCAGCTTGTCCAGGTTGGGGGGAGGCTATGGCTACACCTTC CASSLSRLGGGYGYTF . TRBV5-6 . TRBJ1-2
TGTGCCAGTAGTATGGGTTCGGGAGGGTCCAACGAGCAGTACTTC CASSMGSGGSNEQYF TRBD2 TRBV19 . TRBJ2-7
TGTGCCAGCAGCCTACTAGCGAACGAGCAGTTCTTC CASSLLANEQFF TRBD2 TRBV3-1/TRBV3-2 . TRBJ2-1
TGTGCCAGCAGTTACTCGGGGGTTAATTCACCCCTCCACTTT CASSYSGVNSPLHF . TRBV6-5 . TRBJ1-6
TGTGCTAGTGGTTTGAGCCCTGCAAGGACAGCTAACTATGGCTACACCTTC CASGLSPARTANYGYTF . TRBV12-5 . TRBJ1-2
TGTGCCAGCAGCTTATCCCTGAGGCCCACTGAAGCTTTCTTT CASSLSLRPTEAFF . TRBV7-9 . TRBJ1-1
TGTGCCAGCAGTCGCCCGGACAGCCGTCCAGAGACCCAGTACTTC CASSRPDSRPETQYF . TRBV27 . TRBJ2-5
TGTGCCAGTACCCAGTTCTATGGCTACACCTTC CASTQFYGYTF . TRBV19 once TRBJ1-2
TGCGCCAGCAGCGGGTTACGCGGGGAGACCCAGTACTTC CASSGLRGETQYF . TRBV5-1 . TRBJ2-5
TGTGCCAGCAGTCCACAAGAAGGGTGGGACATTCAGTACTTC CASSPQEGWDIQYF . TRBV28 . TRBJ2-4
TGTGCCAGCAGCCAAGATTTGTGGGGCCTCGAGCAGTACTTC CASSQDLWGLEQYF . TRBV3-1/TRBV3-2 . TRBJ2-7
TGTGCCTGGAGTGCCCGGGACGGGGGAAAACCACATAGCAATCAGCCCCAGCATTTT CAWSARDGGKPHSNQPQHF . TRBV30 . TRBJ1-5
TGTGCAAGTCGCCGATCACCTCCACGGGGGACTGAGTCCTATGGCTACACCTTC CASRRSPPRGTESYGYTF . TRBV12-2 . TRBJ1-2